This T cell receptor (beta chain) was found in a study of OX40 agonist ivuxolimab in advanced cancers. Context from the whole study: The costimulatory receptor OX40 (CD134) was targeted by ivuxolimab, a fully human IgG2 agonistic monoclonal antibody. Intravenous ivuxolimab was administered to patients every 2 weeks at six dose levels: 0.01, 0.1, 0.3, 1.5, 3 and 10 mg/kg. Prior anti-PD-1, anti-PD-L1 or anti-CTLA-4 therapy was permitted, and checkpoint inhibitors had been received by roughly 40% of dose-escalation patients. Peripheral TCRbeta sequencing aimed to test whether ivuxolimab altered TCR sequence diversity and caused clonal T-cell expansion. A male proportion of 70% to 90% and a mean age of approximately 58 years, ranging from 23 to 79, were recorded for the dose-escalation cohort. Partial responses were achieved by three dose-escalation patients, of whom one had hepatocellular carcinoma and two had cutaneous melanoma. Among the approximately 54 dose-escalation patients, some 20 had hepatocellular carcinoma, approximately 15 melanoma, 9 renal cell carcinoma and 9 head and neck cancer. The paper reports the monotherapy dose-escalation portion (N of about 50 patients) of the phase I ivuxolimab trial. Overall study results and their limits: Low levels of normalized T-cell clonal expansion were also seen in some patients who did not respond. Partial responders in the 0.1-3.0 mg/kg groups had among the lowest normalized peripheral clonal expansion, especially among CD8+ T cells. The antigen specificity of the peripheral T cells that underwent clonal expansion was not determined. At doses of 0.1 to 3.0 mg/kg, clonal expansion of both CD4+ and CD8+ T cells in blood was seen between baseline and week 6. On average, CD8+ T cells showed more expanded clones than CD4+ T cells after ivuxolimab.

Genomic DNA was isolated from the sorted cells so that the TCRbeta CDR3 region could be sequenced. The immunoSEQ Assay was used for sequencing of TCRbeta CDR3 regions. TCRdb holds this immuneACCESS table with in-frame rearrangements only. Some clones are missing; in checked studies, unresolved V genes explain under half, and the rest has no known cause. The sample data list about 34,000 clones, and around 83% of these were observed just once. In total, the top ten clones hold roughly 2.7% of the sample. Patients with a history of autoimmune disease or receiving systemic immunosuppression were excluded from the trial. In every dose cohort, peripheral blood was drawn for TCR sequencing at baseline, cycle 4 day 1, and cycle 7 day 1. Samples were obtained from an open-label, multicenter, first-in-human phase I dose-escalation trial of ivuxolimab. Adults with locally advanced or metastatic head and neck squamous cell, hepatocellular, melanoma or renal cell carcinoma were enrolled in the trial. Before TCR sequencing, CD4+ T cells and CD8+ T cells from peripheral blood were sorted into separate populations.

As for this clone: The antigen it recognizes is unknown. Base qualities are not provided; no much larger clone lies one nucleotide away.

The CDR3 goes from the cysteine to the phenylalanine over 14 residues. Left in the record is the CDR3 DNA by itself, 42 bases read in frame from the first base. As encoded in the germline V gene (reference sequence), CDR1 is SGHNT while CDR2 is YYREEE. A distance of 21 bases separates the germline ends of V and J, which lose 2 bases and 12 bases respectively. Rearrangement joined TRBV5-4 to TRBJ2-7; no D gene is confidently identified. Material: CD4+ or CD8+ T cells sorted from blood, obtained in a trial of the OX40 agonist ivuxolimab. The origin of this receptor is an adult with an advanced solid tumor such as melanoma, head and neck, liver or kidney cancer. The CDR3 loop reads CASSLRSTVNGLYF. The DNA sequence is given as TGTGCCAGCAGCTTAAGATCCACAGTCAACGGCTTGTACTTC.